This T cell receptor beta chain emerged from a study of response to subunit inactivated influenza vaccine. Germline CDR1 is SGDLS and CDR2 is YYNGEE. The CDR3 sequence is 16 residues long. V lost 0 bases and J lost 3; bases outside the gene matches: 5. One entry per CDR3 protein results from TCRdb running MiXCR on the RT-PCR reads. The sample contains approximately 680,000 distinct CDR3 sequences, approximately 14% of which appear only once. The sample here was PBMCs from blood, taken 11 to 12 days after vaccination. The chain employs TRBV9 and TRBJ2-2; TRBD2 matches at 7 bases. The clonotype originates from a man aged 45-65 years who received an inactivated influenza vaccine. The CDR3 protein is CASSVGGRVYTGELFF. The DNA of the CDR3 is TGTGCCAGCAGCGTAGGTGGGAGGGTTTACACCGGGGAGCTGTTTTTT.